These 6 T cell receptor beta chains were sequenced from one sample in a study of CD8 T cells in ankylosing spondylitis. TCRdb fed the 5' RACE reads into MiXCR, producing one record per CDR3 protein. Of roughly 240,000 distinct CDR3 sequences listed, 7% to 10% were seen once; the top ten hold more than 4.5%. Sequencing used blood, either unsorted or a sorted T cell fraction (not recorded which). The origin of the receptors is a female donor with ankylosing spondylitis or in good health (not recorded which).

This clonotype was seen many times. The chain is built from TRBV13 and TRBJ2-2; D may match TRBD1 or TRBD2 (5 bases each). The CDR3 spans 14 residues. The germline CDR1 and CDR2 sequences are PRHDT and FYEKMQ (reference sequence). Between the trimmed V and J ends, which lost 8 bases and 0 bases, there was a span of 10 bases. The CDR3 sequence is CASGTESNTGELFF. In nucleotides, the CDR3 is TGTGCCAGCGGGACGGAGTCGAACACCGGGGAGCTGTTTTTT.

About this clonotype itself: Possible read error: a much larger clone is one base away. This chain uses TRBV10-3 with TRBJ2-7; 10 positions agree with TRBD1. J gave up 5 bases and V 6 bases, and 10 bases lay outside the gene matches. From germline, CDR1 is ENHRY and CDR2 SYGVKD. CDR3 length equals 15 residues. Here the CDR3 DNA reads TGTGCCATCAGCTCACCGGGACAGGGGACCGACGAGCAGTACTTC. Translating gives CAISSPGQGTDEQYF.

This clonotype was seen repeatedly, ten times or more. The V and J genes are TRBV28 and TRBJ2-1, with a weak D call TRBD1 (6 bases). V lost 3 bases to trimming and J lost 7 bases, with 16 bases between them. The CDR3 loop spans 15 amino acids. CDR1 and CDR2 from the germline V gene are MDHEN and SYDVKM. The CDR3 sequence: CASSLGRGGPNEQFF. CDR3 in DNA: TGTGCCAGCAGTTTGGGCAGGGGCGGGCCAAATGAGCAGTTCTTC.

This clonotype has at least ten counts. This chain links TRBV12-3 or TRBV12-4 with TRBJ2-3; 7 nucleotides line up with TRBD2. CDR3 length: 14 residues. V gave up 7 bases and J gave up 4 bases; unmatched junction bases: 8. The CDR3 region is CASTQSTSPDTQYF. The CDR3 DNA sequence: TGTGCCAGCACCCAATCGACTAGCCCAGATACGCAGTATTTT.

This chain joins TRBV12-3 or TRBV12-4 and TRBJ2-1; D possibly corresponds to TRBD1 (6 bases). CDR3 length equals 13 residues. V lost 6 bases to trimming and J lost 6 bases, with 12 bases between them. CDR3 protein: CASRSQGSNEQFF. CDR3 coding DNA: TGTGCCAGCAGATCACAGGGTAGCAATGAGCAGTTCTTC.

This clonotype was detected a few times. This may be a read error: a much more frequent sequence differs by one nucleotide. The chain carries TRBV7-9 and TRBJ2-1, with TRBD2 identical over 11 bases. There are 15 residues in the CDR3. The V gene's germline CDR1 is SEHNR and CDR2 FQNEAQ (reference sequence). The V and J ends lost 3 bases and 3 bases, in that order; junction bases with no gene match: 1. This CDR3 is CASSFTSGSYNEQFF. CDR3 DNA sequence: TGTGCCAGCAGCTTCACTAGCGGGAGCTACAATGAGCAGTTCTTC.